These 27 T cell receptor beta chains were all obtained from the same sample, sequenced in a study of primary melanoma T cells and metastatic recurrence. Profiling relied on immunoSEQ multiplex PCR, and the TCRdb table lists in-frame clones only, not all of them. The table has some 340 clones, about 91% seen once. Sequencing input: melanoma tumor tissue. These receptors originate from a human donor with melanoma.

The count of this clone is one. As DNA, the CDR3 is TGTGCCATCACCGCGGGGACTAGCGGGAGGTGGAGCACCGGGGAGCTGTTTTTT. Protein: CAITAGTSGRWSTGELFF. The chain employs TRBV6-8 and TRBJ2-2, with 15 bases aligning to TRBD2. V shed 10 bases and J 4 bases; nucleotides not matched to a gene: 13. Germline CDR1 MNHGY, CDR2 SAAAGT. CDR3 size: 18 residues.

This chain connects TRBV7-4 to TRBJ1-1, with D perhaps TRBD1 (5 bases). V was trimmed by 5 bases and J by 1 base, leaving 14 bases between them. Germline lookup yields CDR1 SGHVT and CDR2 SQSDAQ. The CDR3 totals 15 residues. The CDR3, as DNA: TGTGCCAGCAGCCCCGGGGCAGGAAGGAACACTGAAGCTTTCTTT. This encodes CASSPGAGRNTEAFF.

V usage is TRBV11-3 and J usage is TRBJ2-7; weak D call: TRBD2 (6 bases). CDR1 and CDR2 (germline): SGHNT, YENEEA. Trimming took 5 bases from V and 2 from J, leaving 13 bases between them. The CDR3 totals 14 residues. The CDR3 DNA reads TGTGCCAGCAGCCCAGGGAGGTCCGCCTACGAGCAGTACTTC. Protein sequence: CASSPGRSAYEQYF.

This chain joins TRBV5-1 and TRBJ2-7, with D tentatively TRBD1 (6 bases). The CDR3 consists of 16 residues. The germline CDR1 and CDR2 sequences are SGHRS and YFSETQ. V was cut by 0 bases and J by 6 bases, with 19 bases left in between. CDR3 DNA sequence: TGCGCCAGCAGCTTGGACCCACAGGGCTTCTCGTCCGAGCAGTACTTC. As protein: CASSLDPQGFSSEQYF.

J is TRBJ2-1 and V is TRBV29-1, with 13 bases aligning to TRBD2. The CDR3 spans 14 residues. The germline CDR1 and CDR2 sequences are SQVTM and ANQGSEA. Losses at the gene ends were 7 bases for V and 12 bases for J; bases not matched to a gene: 12. The chain's CDR3 is CSGTPGLAGMVQFF. The CDR3, as DNA: TGCAGCGGTACCCCGGGACTAGCGGGAATGGTGCAGTTCTTC.

The rearrangement links TRBV7-6 to TRBJ2-7; maybe TRBD2 (5 bases). The V and J ends lost 5 bases and 2 bases respectively, with 16 bases between them. The CDR3 length is 15 residues. Germline CDR1 is SGHVS and CDR2 is FNYEAQ. The CDR3 sequence: CASSGRGTIAYEQYF. The CDR3 DNA follows: TGTGCCAGCAGCGGCCGGGGTACCATCGCCTACGAGCAGTACTTC.

The chain is built from TRBV23-1 and TRBJ1-1, with no clear D. TRBV23-1 is an ORF, with its function uncertain. The V gene lost 6 bases and the J gene lost 2 bases, with 10 bases spanning the gap. The CDR3 runs 13 residues. The CDR3 region is CASSPQRNTEAFF. Written as DNA, the CDR3 is TGCGCCAGCAGCCCTCAGAGAAACACTGAAGCTTTCTTT.

The chain carries TRBV15 and TRBJ2-3; 7 bases map to TRBD2. CDR3 length: 17 amino acids. Germline V CDR1 and CDR2: LNHNV, YYDKDF (reference sequence). V was clipped by 1 base and J by 1 base; unmatched bases: 8. DNA for the CDR3: TGTGCCACCAGCAGAGTCGCCGCGGGAGAACGCACAGATACGCAGTATTTT. It specifies CATSRVAAGERTDTQYF.

For this clone: At one boundary the junction diverges from the germline segment, which might be a read error. CDR3 coding DNA: TGTGCCAGCTCACCGTACGGGAAGGGGCCTAACGAGCAGTACTTT. Amino acids: CASSPYGKGPNEQYF. The chain joins TRBV18 to TRBJ2-7; D tentatively reads TRBD1 or TRBD2 (5 bases each). Germline V CDR1 and CDR2: KGHSH, LQKENI. The CDR3 consists of 15 residues.

The genes are TRBV11-3 and TRBJ2-7, with D possibly TRBD1 on 5 matching bases. Germline V lookup: CDR1 SGHNT, CDR2 YENEEA. V lost 3 bases, J lost 4 bases, and 13 bases lay in between. This CDR3 is built from 14 residues. The CDR3 bases are TGTGCCAGCAGCTTCCAGGGAACTGGTTACGAGCAGTACTTC. Encoded protein: CASSFQGTGYEQYF.

The chain combines TRBV12-5 with TRBJ2-7; 10 bases agree with TRBD2. CDR3 length: 11 amino acids. The germline V gene has CDR1 LGHNT and CDR2 FRNRAP. The CDR3 loop is CASGRANEQYF. CDR3 bases: TGTGCCAGCGGGAGGGCGAACGAGCAGTACTTC. Filled out from reference TRBV12-5 and TRBJ2-7, the complete variable domain reads DARVTQTPRHKVTEMGQEVTMRCQPILGHNTVFWYRQTMMQGLELLAYFRNRAPLDDSGMPKDRFSAEMPDATLATLKIQPSEPRDSAVYFCASGRANEQYFGPGTRLTVT.

This clone has only a few counts. J is TRBJ2-5 and V is TRBV11-3; TRBD1 matches 12 bases. The trim removed 5 bases at V and 5 bases at J, leaving 6 bases unmatched. Per the germline V gene, CDR1 is SGHNT and CDR2 is YENEEA. This CDR3 comprises 15 residues. This CDR3 is CASSKGQGARETQYF. The CDR3 nucleotides read TGTGCCAGCAGCAAGGGACAGGGGGCGCGGGAGACCCAGTACTTC.

V usage is TRBV28 and J usage is TRBJ2-7; 7 bases line up with TRBD2. This CDR3 has 14 amino acids. The germline V gene encodes CDR1 MDHEN and CDR2 SYDVKM. Trimming removed 2 bases from V and 0 bases from J; junction bases left unmatched: 1. The CDR3 protein is CASSLPGGSYEQYF. The CDR3 DNA reads as TGTGCCAGCAGTTTACCGGGAGGCTCCTACGAGCAGTACTTC.

The rearrangement uses TRBV18 and TRBJ2-7, with D perhaps TRBD2 (6 bases). Trimming pared 5 bases from V and 4 bases from J, leaving 18 bases between. The CDR3 runs to 15 residues. In germline, CDR1 is KGHSH, CDR2 LQKENI. The CDR3 DNA is TGTGCCAGCTCAGCACAATTAGCGGACGAATACGAGCAGTACTTC. Its translation: CASSAQLADEYEQYF.

Of note for this clone: One junction end disagrees with the germline gene, perhaps due to a read error. This chain connects TRBV28 to TRBJ1-4; D not resolved. The CDR3 has 13 amino acids. Germline lookup yields CDR1 MDHEN and CDR2 SYDVKM. The CDR3 protein is CASSLERNEKLFF. The CDR3 coding sequence is TGTGCCAGTAGTTTAGAGCGAAATGAAAAACTGTTTTTT.

This clone was counted once. The chain is built from TRBV6-8 and TRBJ1-5; D gene unclear. V lost 0 bases and J lost 5, with 8 bases in between. There are 14 residues in the CDR3. Per germline, CDR1 MNHGY and CDR2 SAAAGT. This CDR3 reads CASSYSARDQPQHF. Written as DNA, the CDR3 is TGTGCCAGCAGTTACTCGGCAAGAGATCAGCCCCAGCATTTT.

This clone was seen only once. The gene calls are TRBV30 and TRBJ1-1; 7 bases match TRBD1. V dropped 1 base and J dropped 4; count of bases not matched to a gene: 3. The CDR3 length is 13 residues. Germline V lookup: CDR1 GTSNPN, CDR2 SVGIG (reference sequence). The DNA for the CDR3 is TGTGCCTGGAGTGGACAGGGAGTCACTGAAGCTTTCTTT. It is translated as CAWSGQGVTEAFF.

The CDR3 sequence is CASSEALRLAEETQYF. CDR3 nucleotides: TGTGCCAGCAGTGAAGCGCTAAGGCTAGCGGAAGAGACCCAGTACTTC. The V and J genes are TRBV6-1 and TRBJ2-5; 7 bases match TRBD2. Looked up from germline, CDR1 is MNHNS and CDR2 is SASEGT. Trimming at V came to 0 bases and at J to 3 bases, leaving 7 bases not matched to a gene. The CDR3 has 16 residues.

The gene calls are TRBV18 and TRBJ1-4; perhaps TRBD1 as D (6 bases). The germline CDR1 and CDR2 sequences are KGHSH and LQKENI. V lost 4 bases and J 5 bases, leaving 17 bases between the germline ends. This CDR3 is 16 amino acids long. In DNA form, the CDR3 reads TGTGCCAGCTCACTACCGGAGGGGGACGGGAATGAAAAACTGTTTTTT. Translation gives CASSLPEGDGNEKLFF.

This CDR3 is CASSRDRGLVTEAFF. For the CDR3, the DNA is TGTGCCAGCAGCCGGGACAGGGGGCTGGTCACTGAAGCTTTCTTT. The chain recombines TRBV11-3 with TRBJ1-1, with TRBD1 matching over 12 bases. Germline V gives CDR1 SGHNT, CDR2 YENEEA. This CDR3 contains 15 residues. Trimming cost V 5 bases and J 4 bases; bases outside gene matches: 5.

The chain is built from TRBV15 and TRBJ2-1, with D possibly matching TRBD1 (6 bases). Trimming pared 3 bases from V and 0 bases from J, leaving 12 bases between. CDR3 size: 16 residues. Germline CDR1 and CDR2: LNHNV and YYDKDF (reference sequence). CDR3 region: CATSRETGLSYNEQFF. The CDR3 region has the DNA TGTGCCACCAGCAGGGAAACAGGGCTCTCCTACAATGAGCAGTTCTTC.

This sequence joins TRBV6-8 and TRBJ1-1; D might be TRBD1 (5 bases). CDR1 and CDR2 (germline): MNHGY, SAAAGT. CDR3 size: 15 residues. V dropped 7 bases and J dropped 3 bases, with 18 bases sitting between them. CDR3 protein: CASTFVRGGDTEAFF. The CDR3, as DNA: TGTGCCAGCACCTTTGTCCGGGGGGGGGACACTGAAGCTTTCTTT.

The chain uses TRBV14 and TRBJ1-4; TRBD1 aligns across 7 bases. Germline-derived CDR1 and CDR2 are SGHDN and FVKESK. The CDR3 covers 14 residues. Trimming removed 0 bases from V and 9 bases from J; junction bases left unmatched: 4. CDR3 DNA sequence: TGTGCCAGCAGCCAAGATCTGGGACAGAAAAAACTGTTTTTT. Translated: CASSQDLGQKKLFF.

The chain recombines TRBV6-8 with TRBJ1-5; TRBD1 matches at 8 bases. The V segment lost 5 bases and the J segment 3 bases; nucleotides outside the gene matches: 18. In germline, CDR1 is MNHGY, CDR2 SAAAGT. This CDR3 is built from 19 residues. The CDR3 nucleotides read TGTGCCAGCAGTGACTTTACCCCGACGACAGGGGCAATCAATCAGCCCCAGCATTTT. Amino acid sequence: CASSDFTPTTGAINQPQHF.

The chain links TRBV5-1 to TRBJ2-7; TRBD1 matches 10 bases. The length of the CDR3 is 14 residues. Trimming removed 6 bases from V and 3 bases from J; junction bases left unmatched: 6. Per germline, CDR1 SGHRS and CDR2 YFSETQ. The CDR3 reads CASTQTGGSYEQYF. Written as DNA, the CDR3 is TGCGCCAGCACCCAGACAGGGGGCAGCTACGAGCAGTACTTC.

V gene TRBV12-5 combines with J gene TRBJ2-1; 8 nucleotides align to TRBD1. Trimming at V came to 3 bases and at J to 13 bases, leaving 5 bases not matched to a gene. Germline CDR1 reads LGHNT; CDR2 reads FRNRAP. The CDR3 is 12 residues long. This CDR3 reads CASGFRGREQFF. The CDR3 DNA is TGTGCTAGTGGTTTCAGGGGGCGTGARCAGTTCTTC.

A remark on this clone: One junction end disagrees with the germline gene, perhaps due to a read error. This chain joins TRBV7-6 and TRBJ2-1; 16 bases agree with TRBD2. Per germline, CDR1 SGHVS and CDR2 FNYEAQ. CDR3 size: 19 residues. The CDR3 region is CVSSKPGLAGGPLGNEQFF. The CDR3 DNA reads TGTGTCAGCAGCAAGCCGGGACTAGCGGGAGGGCCATTGGGAAATGAGCAGTTCTTC.